This T cell receptor beta chain comes out of a study of blood T cells in healthy people across ages. The germline V gene has CDR1 SGHRS and CDR2 YFSETQ. The CDR3 is 15 residues long. V was shortened by 7 bases and J by 9 bases, with 23 bases between the two germline ends. Combining a sample-barcoded 5' primer with a J-beta primer mix, a second PCR ran for 7 to 11 cycles. In TCRdb, the 5' RACE reads were re-called with MiXCR into one record per CDR3 protein. Of about 780,000 distinct CDR3 sequences listed, 46% are singletons. V is TRBV5-1 and J is TRBJ2-1; D possibly corresponds to TRBD2 (5 bases). This sequence originates from an older man in good health. Sequenced material: blood. This chain's CDR3 is CASSTGPSRGGEQFF. The CDR3 region has the DNA TGCGCCAGCTCAACCGGGCCGAGCAGAGGAGGTGAGCAGTTCTTC.